This T cell receptor (beta chain) derives from a study of PD-1 blockade in classical Hodgkin lymphoma. General study points: Partial responders and progressors had significantly lower baseline TCR diversity. Patients starting nivolumab under 1 year after ASCT were excluded.

The CDR3 consists of 15 residues. Germline CDR1 and CDR2: SGHVS and FQNEAQ. The V and J ends lost 7 bases and 4 bases, in that order; junction bases with no gene match: 8. Concerning this clone: Its antigen is still unknown.

The method was immunoSEQ multiplex PCR; TCRdb's version includes in-frame clones alone and lacks a portion of them. The sample yields tens of thousands of clones, approximately 92% seen once. Every patient had relapsed following autologous stem cell transplantation, and cohorts differed in brentuximab vedotin exposure. Complete response, partial response or progressive disease were the best responses. Sequences were derived from peripheral blood mononuclear cells (PBMCs), sampled before the second cycle of nivolumab. The clonotype comes from a human donor with classical Hodgkin lymphoma. The J gene is TRBJ2-2, the V gene TRBV7-8, with 8 positions matching TRBD1. CDR3 protein: CASTERQGRTGELFF. For the CDR3, the DNA is TGTGCCAGCACGGAAAGACAGGGGCGCACCGGGGAGCTGTTTTTT.